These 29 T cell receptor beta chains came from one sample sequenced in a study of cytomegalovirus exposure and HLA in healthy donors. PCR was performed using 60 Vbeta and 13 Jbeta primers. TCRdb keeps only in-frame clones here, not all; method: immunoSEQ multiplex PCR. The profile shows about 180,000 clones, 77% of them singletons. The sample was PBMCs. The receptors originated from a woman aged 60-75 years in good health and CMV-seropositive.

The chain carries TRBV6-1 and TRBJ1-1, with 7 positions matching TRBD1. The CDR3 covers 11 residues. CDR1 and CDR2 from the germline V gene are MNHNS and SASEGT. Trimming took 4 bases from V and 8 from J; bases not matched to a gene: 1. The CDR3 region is CASSATGEAFF. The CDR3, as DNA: TGTGCCAGCAGTGCGACAGGGGAAGCTTTCTTT.

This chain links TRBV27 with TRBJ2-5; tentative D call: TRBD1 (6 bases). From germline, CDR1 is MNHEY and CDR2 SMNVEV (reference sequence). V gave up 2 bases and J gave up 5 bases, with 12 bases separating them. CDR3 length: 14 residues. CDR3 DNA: TGTGCCAGCAGTTTACGGTCAGGACAGGAGACCCAGTACTTC. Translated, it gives CASSLRSGQETQYF.

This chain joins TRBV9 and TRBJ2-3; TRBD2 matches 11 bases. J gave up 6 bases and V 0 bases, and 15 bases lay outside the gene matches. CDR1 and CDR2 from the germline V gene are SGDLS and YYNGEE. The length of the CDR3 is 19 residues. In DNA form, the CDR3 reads TGTGCCAGCAGCGTAGCTACGGGAGGGACTAGCGGCACACAGGATACGCAGTATTTT. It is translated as CASSVATGGTSGTQDTQYF.

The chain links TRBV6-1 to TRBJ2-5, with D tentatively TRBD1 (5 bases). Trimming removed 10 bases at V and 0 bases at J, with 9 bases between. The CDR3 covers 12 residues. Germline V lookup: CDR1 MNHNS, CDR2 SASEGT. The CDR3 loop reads CATDSDQETQYF. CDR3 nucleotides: TGTGCCACCGACAGCGACCAAGAGACCCAGTACTTC.

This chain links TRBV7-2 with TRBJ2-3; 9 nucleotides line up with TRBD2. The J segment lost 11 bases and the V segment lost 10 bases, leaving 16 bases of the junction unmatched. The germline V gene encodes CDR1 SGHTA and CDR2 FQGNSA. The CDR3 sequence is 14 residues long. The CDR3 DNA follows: TGTGCCACTACGCCCAGCGGGGGGCCGTTGAGGCAGTATTTT. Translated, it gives CATTPSGGPLRQYF.

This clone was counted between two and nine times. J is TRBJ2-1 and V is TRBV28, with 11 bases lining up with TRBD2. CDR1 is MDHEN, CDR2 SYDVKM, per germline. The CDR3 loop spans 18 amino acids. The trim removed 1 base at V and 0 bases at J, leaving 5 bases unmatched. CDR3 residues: CASSLLLAGGSSYNEQFF. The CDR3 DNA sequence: TGTGCCAGCAGTTTATTGCTAGCGGGGGGTAGCTCCTACAATGAGCAGTTCTTC. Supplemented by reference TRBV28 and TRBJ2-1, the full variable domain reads DVKVTQSSRYLVKRTGEKVFLECVQDMDHENMFWYRQDPGLGLRLIYFSYDVKMKEKGDIPEGYSVSREKKERFSLILESASTNQTSMYLCASSLLLAGGSSYNEQFFGPGTRLTVL.

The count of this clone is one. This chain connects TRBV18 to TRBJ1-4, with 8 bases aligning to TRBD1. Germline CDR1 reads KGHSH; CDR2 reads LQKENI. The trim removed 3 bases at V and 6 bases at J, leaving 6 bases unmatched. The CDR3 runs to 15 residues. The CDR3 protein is CASSPRQGHDEKLFF. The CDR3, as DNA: TGTGCCAGCTCACCTAGACAGGGGCATGATGAAAAACTGTTTTTT. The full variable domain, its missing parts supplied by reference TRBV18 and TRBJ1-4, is NAGVMQNPRHLVRRRGQEARLRCSPMKGHSHVYWYRQLPEEGLKFMVYLQKENIIDESGMPKERFSAEFPKEGPSILRIQQVVRGDSAAYFCASSPRQGHDEKLFFGSGTQLSVL.

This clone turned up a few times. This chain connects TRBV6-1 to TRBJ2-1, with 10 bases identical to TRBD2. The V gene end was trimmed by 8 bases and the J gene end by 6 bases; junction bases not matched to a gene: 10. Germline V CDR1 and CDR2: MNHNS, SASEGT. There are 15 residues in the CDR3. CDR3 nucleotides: TGTGCCAGCCTACGCGCTAGCGGGAGCGGCAATGAGCAGTTCTTC. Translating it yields CASLRASGSGNEQFF.

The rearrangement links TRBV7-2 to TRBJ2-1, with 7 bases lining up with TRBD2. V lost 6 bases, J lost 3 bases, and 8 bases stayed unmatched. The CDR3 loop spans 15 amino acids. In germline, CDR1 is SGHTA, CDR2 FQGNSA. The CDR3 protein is CASSFTSDNYNEQFF. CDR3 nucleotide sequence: TGTGCCAGCAGTTTTACTAGCGACAACTACAATGAGCAGTTCTTC.

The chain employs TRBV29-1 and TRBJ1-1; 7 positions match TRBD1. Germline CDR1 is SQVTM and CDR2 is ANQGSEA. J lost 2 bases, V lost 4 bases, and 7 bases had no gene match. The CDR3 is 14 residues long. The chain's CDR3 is CSVGSGTANTEAFF. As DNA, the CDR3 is TGCAGCGTTGGATCCGGGACAGCCAACACTGAAGCTTTCTTT.

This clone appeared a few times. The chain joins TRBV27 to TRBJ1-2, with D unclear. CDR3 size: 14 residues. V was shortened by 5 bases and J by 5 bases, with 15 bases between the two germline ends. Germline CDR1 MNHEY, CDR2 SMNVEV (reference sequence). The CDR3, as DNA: TGTGCCAGCAGTCCCTCCCGAGGAGGTTATGGCTACACCTTC. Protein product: CASSPSRGGYGYTF.

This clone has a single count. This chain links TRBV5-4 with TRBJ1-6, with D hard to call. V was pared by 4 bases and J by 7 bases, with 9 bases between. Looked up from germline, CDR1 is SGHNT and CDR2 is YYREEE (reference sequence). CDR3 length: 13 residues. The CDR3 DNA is TGTGCCAGCAGCCGAGAAACCAATTCACCCCTCCACTTT. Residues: CASSRETNSPLHF.

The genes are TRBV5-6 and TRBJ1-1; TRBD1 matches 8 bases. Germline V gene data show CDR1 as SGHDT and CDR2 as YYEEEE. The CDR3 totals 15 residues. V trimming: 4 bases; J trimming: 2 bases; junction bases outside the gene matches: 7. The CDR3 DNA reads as TGTGCCAGCAGCCTGCCCGGGACAGGAAACACTGAAGCTTTCTTT. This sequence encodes CASSLPGTGNTEAFF.

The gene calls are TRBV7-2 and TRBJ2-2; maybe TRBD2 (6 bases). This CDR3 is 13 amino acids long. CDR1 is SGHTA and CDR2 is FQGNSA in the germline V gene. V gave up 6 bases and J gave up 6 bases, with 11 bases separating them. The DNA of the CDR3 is TGTGCCAGCAGGTGGGGACTCGCCGGGGAGCTGTTTTTT. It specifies CASRWGLAGELFF.

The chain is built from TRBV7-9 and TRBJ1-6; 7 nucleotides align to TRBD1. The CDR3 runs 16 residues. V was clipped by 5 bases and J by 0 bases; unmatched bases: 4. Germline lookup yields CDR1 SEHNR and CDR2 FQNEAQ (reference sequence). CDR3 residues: CASSKRDSSYNSPLHF. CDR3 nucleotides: TGTGCCAGCAGCAAGAGGGACAGCTCCTATAATTCACCCCTCCACTTT.

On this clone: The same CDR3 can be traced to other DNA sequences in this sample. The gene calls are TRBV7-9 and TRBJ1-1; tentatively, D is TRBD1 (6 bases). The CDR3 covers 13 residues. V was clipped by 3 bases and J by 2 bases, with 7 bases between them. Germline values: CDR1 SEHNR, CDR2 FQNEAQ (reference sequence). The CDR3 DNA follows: TGTGCCAGCAGCTTGGGACAAAACACTGAAGCTTTCTTT. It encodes CASSLGQNTEAFF.

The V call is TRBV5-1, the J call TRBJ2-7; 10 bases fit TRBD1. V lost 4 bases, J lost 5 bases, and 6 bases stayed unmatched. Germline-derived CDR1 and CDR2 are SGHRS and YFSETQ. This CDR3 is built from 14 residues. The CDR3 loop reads CASSLRDRGHEQYF. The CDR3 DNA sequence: TGCGCCAGCAGCCTCCGGGACAGGGGCCACGAGCAGTACTTC.

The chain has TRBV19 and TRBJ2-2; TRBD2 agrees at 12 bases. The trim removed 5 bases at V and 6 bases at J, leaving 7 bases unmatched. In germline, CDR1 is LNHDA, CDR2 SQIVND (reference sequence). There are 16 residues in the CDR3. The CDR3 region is CASSLGLAGMAGELFF. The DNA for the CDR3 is TGTGCCAGTAGTCTCGGACTAGCGGGAATGGCCGGGGAGCTGTTTTTT. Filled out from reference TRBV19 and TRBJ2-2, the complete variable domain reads DGGITQSPKYLFRKEGQNVTLSCEQNLNHDAMYWYRQDPGQGLRLIYYSQIVNDFQKGDIAEGYSVSREKKESFPLTVTSAQKNPTAFYLCASSLGLAGMAGELFFGEGSRLTVL.

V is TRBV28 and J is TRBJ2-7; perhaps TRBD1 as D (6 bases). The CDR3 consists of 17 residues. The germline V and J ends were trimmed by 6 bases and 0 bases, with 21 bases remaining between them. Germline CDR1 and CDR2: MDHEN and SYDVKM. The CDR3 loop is CASSQATGTYNSYEQYF. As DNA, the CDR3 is TGTGCCAGCAGCCAAGCCACAGGGACCTATAACTCCTACGAGCAGTACTTC.

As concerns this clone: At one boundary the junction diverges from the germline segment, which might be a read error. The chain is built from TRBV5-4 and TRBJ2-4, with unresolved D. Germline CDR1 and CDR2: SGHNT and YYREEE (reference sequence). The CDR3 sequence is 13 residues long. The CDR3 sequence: CASSSLTQNSQYF. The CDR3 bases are TGTGCCAGCAGCTCTTTAACCCAAAACAGTCAGTACTTC.

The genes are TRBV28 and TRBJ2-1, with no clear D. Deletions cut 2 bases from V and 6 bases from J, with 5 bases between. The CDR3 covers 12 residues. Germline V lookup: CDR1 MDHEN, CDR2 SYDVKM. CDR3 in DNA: TGTGCCAGCAGTTTAGGCTTCAATGAGCAGTTCTTC. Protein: CASSLGFNEQFF.

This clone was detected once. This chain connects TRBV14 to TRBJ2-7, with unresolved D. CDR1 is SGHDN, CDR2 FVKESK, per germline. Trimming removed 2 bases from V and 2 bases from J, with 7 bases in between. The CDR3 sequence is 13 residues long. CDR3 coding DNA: TGTGCCAGCAGCCAAATTCCAGCCTACGAGCAGTACTTC. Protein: CASSQIPAYEQYF.

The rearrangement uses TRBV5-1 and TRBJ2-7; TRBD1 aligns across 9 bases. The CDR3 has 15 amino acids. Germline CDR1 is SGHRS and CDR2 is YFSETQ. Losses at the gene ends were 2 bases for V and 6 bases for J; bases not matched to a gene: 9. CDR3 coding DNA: TGCGCCAGCAGCTTAGGACAGGGGAATTTCGGCGAGCAGTACTTC. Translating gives CASSLGQGNFGEQYF. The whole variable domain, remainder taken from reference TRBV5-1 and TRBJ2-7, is KAGVTQTPRYLIKTRGQQVTLSCSPISGHRSVSWYQQTPGQGLQFLFEYFSETQRNKGNFPGRFSGRQFSNSRSEMNVSTLELGDSALYLCASSLGQGNFGEQYFGPGTRLTVT.

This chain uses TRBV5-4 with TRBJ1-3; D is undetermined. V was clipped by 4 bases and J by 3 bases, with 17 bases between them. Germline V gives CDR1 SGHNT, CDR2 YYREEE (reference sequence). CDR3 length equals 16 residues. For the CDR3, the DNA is TGTGCCAGCAGCCCCGTTCAGAGCTCGGGTGGAAACACCATATATTTT. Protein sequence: CASSPVQSSGGNTIYF.

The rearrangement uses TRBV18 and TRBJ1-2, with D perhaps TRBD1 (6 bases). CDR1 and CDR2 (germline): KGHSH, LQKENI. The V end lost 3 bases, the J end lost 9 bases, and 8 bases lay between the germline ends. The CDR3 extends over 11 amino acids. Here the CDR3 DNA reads TGTGCCAGCTCACCGCAGGGGAGCTACACCTTC. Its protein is CASSPQGSYTF.

The CDR3 here is CASSLGAGRGNTEAFF. As DNA, the CDR3 is TGTGCCAGCAGCTTAGGGGCAGGGAGGGGGAACACTGAAGCTTTCTTT. This sequence joins TRBV7-9 and TRBJ1-1; D might be TRBD1 (5 bases). The CDR3 covers 16 residues. The V gene's germline CDR1 is SEHNR and CDR2 FQNEAQ (reference sequence). V shed 1 base and J shed 1 base, with 13 bases lying between them.

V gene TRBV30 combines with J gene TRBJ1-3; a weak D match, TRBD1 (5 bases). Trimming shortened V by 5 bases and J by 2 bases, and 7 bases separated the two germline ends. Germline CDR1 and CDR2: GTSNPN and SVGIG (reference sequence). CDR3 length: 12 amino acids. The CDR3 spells CAWAGAGNTIYF. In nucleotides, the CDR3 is TGTGCCTGGGCGGGGGCTGGAAACACCATATATTTT.

This chain's CDR3 is CASSSRDRNNQPQHF. CDR3 DNA sequence: TGTGCCAGCAGTTCCCGGGACAGGAACAATCAGCCCCAGCATTTT. The V gene is TRBV6-1, the J gene TRBJ1-5; 8 bases fit TRBD1. Germline CDR1 is MNHNS and CDR2 is SASEGT. Trimming removed 5 bases from V and 3 bases from J; junction bases left unmatched: 6. There are 15 residues in the CDR3.

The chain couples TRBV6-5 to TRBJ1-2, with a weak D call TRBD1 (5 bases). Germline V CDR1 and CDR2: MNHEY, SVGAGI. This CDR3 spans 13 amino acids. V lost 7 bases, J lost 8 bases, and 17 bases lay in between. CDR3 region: CASTLAGARGYTF. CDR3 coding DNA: TGTGCCAGCACCTTAGCTGGGGCACGGGGCTACACCTTC.